These T cell receptor beta chains were read from a single sample in a study of TIL therapy for anti-PD-1-resistant metastatic lung cancer. Assay used: immunoSEQ multiplex PCR; TCRdb lists only in-frame clones, some missing. The data contain 45,000 to 75,000 clones, around 68% of them singletons. This material consisted of blood, taken at baseline. The receptor set was obtained from a person aged 25-85 years with non-small cell lung cancer. The CDR3 runs from the conserved cysteine through the conserved F or W. A D gene is named only where the DNA matches it firmly. The size entry is marked missing in some rows and otherwise reads once, few, many or a size class.

size: NA
D: TRBD2
V: TRBV11-3
J: TRBJ2-3
CDR3: CASSLRNSGRAGDTQYF
DNA: TGTGCCAGCAGCTTGAGGAATAGCGGGAGGGCAGGAGATACGCAGTATTTT

size: NA
D: TRBD1
V: TRBV11-3
J: TRBJ2-3
CDR3: CASSTGTGWGMDTQYF
DNA: TGTGCCAGCAGCACCGGGACAGGGTGGGGTATGGATACGCAGTATTTT

size: once
D: TRBD1
V: TRBV5-6
J: TRBJ1-2
CDR3: CASSRLDRAPNYGYTF
DNA: TGTGCCAGCAGCCGCCTTGACAGGGCGCCTAACTATGGCTACACCTTC

size: NA
D: TRBD2
V: TRBV5-4
J: TRBJ2-7
CDR3: CASSFFGGGVYEQYF
DNA: TGTGCCAGCAGCTTTTTTGGCGGGGGGGTCTACGAGCAGTACTTC

size: NA
D: TRBD2
V: TRBV7-9
J: TRBJ2-1
CDR3: CASSLEFRLAGVQQFF
DNA: TGTGCCAGCAGCTTAGAATTCCGACTAGCGGGGGTTCAGCAGTTCTTC

size: NA
D: TRBD2
V: TRBV6-5
J: TRBJ2-7
CDR3: CASSRLAGPYEQYF
DNA: TGTGCCAGCAGTCGACTAGCGGGGCCCTACGAGCAGTACTTC

size: NA
D: TRBD1
V: TRBV29-1
J: TRBJ1-4
CDR3: CSVGQGAVGEKLFF
DNA: TGCAGCGTTGGCCAGGGGGCTGTAGGGGAAAAACTGTTTTTT

size: few
D: NA
V: TRBV2
J: TRBJ1-3
CDR3: CASSGLIRNTIYF
DNA: TGTGCCAGCAGTGGACTGATTAGGAACACCATATATTTT

size: NA
D: NA
V: TRBV30
J: TRBJ2-7
CDR3: CAWSVDWASLYEQYF
DNA: TGTGCCTGGAGTGTAGATTGGGCATCCCTCTACGAGCAGTACTTC

size: NA
D: NA
V: TRBV19
J: TRBJ1-5
CDR3: CASSIQDQPQHF
DNA: TGTGCCAGTAGTATCCAGGATCAGCCCCAGCATTTT

size: NA
D: TRBD1
V: TRBV4-1
J: TRBJ1-3
CDR3: CASSLSGGREAGNTIYF
DNA: TGCGCCAGCAGCCTATCAGGGGGGCGCGAGGCTGGAAACACCATATATTTT

size: NA
D: TRBD2
V: TRBV5-4
J: TRBJ2-1
CDR3: CASSRTSGGARYNEQFF
DNA: TGTGCCAGCAGCAGGACTAGCGGGGGGGCCAGGTACAATGAGCAGTTCTTC

size: NA
D: TRBD1
V: TRBV6-5
J: TRBJ2-3
CDR3: CASNRDRLGDTQYF
DNA: TGTGCCAGCAACCGGGACAGGCTCGGGGATACGCAGTATTTT

size: NA
D: TRBD1
V: TRBV5-1
J: TRBJ1-4
CDR3: CASSSGQTTNEKLFF
DNA: TGCGCCAGCAGCTCGGGACAGACAACTAATGAAAAACTGTTTTTT

size: few
D: NA
V: TRBV2
J: TRBJ1-5
CDR3: CASSARGPQHF
DNA: TGTGCCAGCAGTGCTAGGGGTCCCCAGCATTTT

size: NA
D: TRBD2
V: TRBV7-9
J: TRBJ2-7
CDR3: CASSSAGRPYYEQYF
DNA: TGTGCCAGCAGCTCAGCGGGACGACCCTACTACGAGCAGTACTTC

size: NA
D: NA
V: TRBV7-3
J: TRBJ2-2
CDR3: CASSLNSAGADTGELFF
DNA: TGTGCCAGCAGCTTAAATTCGGCAGGGGCTGACACCGGGGAGCTGTTTTTT

size: NA
D: NA
V: TRBV5-1
J: TRBJ2-7
CDR3: CASSQDSYEQYF
DNA: TGCGCCAGCAGCCAGGACAGTTACGAGCAGTACTTC

size: NA
D: NA
V: TRBV5-1
J: TRBJ1-2
CDR3: CASSADLGTRNNYGYTF
DNA: TGCGCCAGCAGCGCCGACCTCGGGACCCGAAATAACTATGGCTACACCTTC

size: few
D: NA
V: TRBV10-1
J: TRBJ2-7
CDR3: CASSESDTAGVQYF
DNA: TGCGCCAGCAGTGAGTCTGACACCGCCGGTGTGCAGTACTTC

size: NA
D: TRBD1
V: TRBV2
J: TRBJ1-6
CDR3: CASNTGGNSPLHF
DNA: TGTGCCAGCAACACAGGGGGTAATTCACCCCTCCACTTT

size: NA
D: TRBD1
V: TRBV5-4
J: TRBJ2-3
CDR3: CASSPGTGDRVADTQYF
DNA: TGTGCCAGCAGCCCCGGGACAGGGGATCGGGTAGCGGATACGCAGTATTTT

size: NA
D: NA
V: TRBV7-2
J: TRBJ2-7
CDR3: CASSPKTGTYEQYF
DNA: TGTGCCAGCAGCCCTAAGACAGGAACCTACGAGCAGTACTTC

size: NA
D: NA
V: TRBV5-1
J: TRBJ2-2
CDR3: CASSLEDTYTGELFF
DNA: TGCGCCAGCAGCTTAGAGGACACCTACACCGGGGAGCTGTTTTTT

size: NA
D: TRBD1
V: TRBV7-9
J: TRBJ2-7
CDR3: CASIRSGTGVYEQYF
DNA: TGTGCCAGCATCCGTTCCGGGACAGGGGTTTACGAGCAGTACTTC

size: NA
D: NA
V: TRBV2
J: TRBJ2-5
CDR3: CASSEEETQYF
DNA: TGTGCCAGCAGTGAAGAAGAGACCCAGTACTTC

size: NA
D: NA
V: TRBV27
J: TRBJ2-1
CDR3: CASSGLVNEQFF
DNA: TGTGCCAGCAGCGGCCTGGTGAATGAGCAGTTCTTC

size: NA
D: TRBD1
V: TRBV15
J: TRBJ2-3
CDR3: CATSTQGQGRGDTQYF
DNA: TGTGCCACCAGCACCCAGGGACAGGGGCGAGGAGATACGCAGTATTTT

size: NA
D: TRBD2
V: TRBV27
J: TRBJ2-2
CDR3: CASSLPPSGTSGANTGELFF
DNA: TGTGCCAGCAGTTTACCCCCTTCCGGGACTAGCGGGGCGAACACCGGGGAGCTGTTTTTT

size: few
D: NA
V: TRBV7-6
J: TRBJ1-1
CDR3: CASSPRGADTEAFF
DNA: TGTGCCAGCAGCCCTAGGGGGGCGGACACTGAAGCTTTCTTT

size: NA
D: NA
V: TRBV6-1
J: TRBJ2-1
CDR3: CASSGTGSWDNEQFF
DNA: TGTGCCAGCAGTGGTACAGGCTCGTGGGACAATGAGCAGTTCTTC

size: few
D: NA
V: TRBV5-1
J: TRBJ1-2
CDR3: CASSLEVRGSHGYTF
DNA: TGCGCCAGCAGCTTGGAGGTTAGGGGGAGTCATGGCTACACCTTC

size: few
D: NA
V: TRBV7-6
J: TRBJ1-6
CDR3: CASSPTQNSPLHF
DNA: TGTGCCAGCAGCCCGACACAAAATTCACCCCTCCACTTT

size: once
D: NA
V: TRBV9
J: TRBJ2-7
CDR3: CASSVGGTGEQYF
DNA: TGTGCCAGCAGCGTAGGGGGGACCGGCGAGCAGTACTTC

size: NA
D: TRBD2
V: TRBV4-1
J: TRBJ2-6
CDR3: CASSQVGLAGAGANVLTF
DNA: TGCGCCAGCAGCCAAGTAGGACTAGCGGGAGCTGGGGCCAACGTCCTGACTTTC

size: few
D: NA
V: TRBV14
J: TRBJ1-1
CDR3: CASSQGENTEAFF
DNA: TGTGCCAGCAGCCAAGGGGAGAACACTGAAGCTTTCTTT

size: NA
D: TRBD1
V: TRBV19
J: TRBJ1-4
CDR3: CASSPRTGLNEKLFF
DNA: TGTGCCAGTAGTCCACGGACAGGGCTTAATGAAAAACTGTTTTTT

size: once
D: TRBD1
V: TRBV10-3
J: TRBJ2-7
CDR3: CATRDRVGYNEQYF
DNA: TGTGCCACCCGGGACAGGGTCGGGTATAATGAGCAGTACTTC

size: few
D: NA
V: TRBV6-5
J: TRBJ1-1
CDR3: CASSYSGQQTEAFF
DNA: TGTGCCAGCAGTTACTCGGGACAACAGACTGAAGCTTTCTTT

size: NA
D: NA
V: TRBV7-2
J: TRBJ2-5
CDR3: CASSLVVGVETQYF
DNA: TGTGCCAGCAGCTTAGTCGTTGGTGTGGAGACCCAGTACTTC

size: NA
D: NA
V: TRBV7-8
J: TRBJ2-3
CDR3: CASSPYSDSPDTQYF
DNA: TGTGCCAGCAGCCCTTACTCAGATAGCCCAGATACGCAGTATTTT

size: NA
D: NA
V: TRBV5-1
J: TRBJ2-2
CDR3: CASSLPTYTGELFF
DNA: TGCGCCAGCAGCCTCCCGACCTACACCGGGGAGCTGTTTTTT

size: NA
D: NA
V: TRBV11-2
J: TRBJ2-1
CDR3: CASSRGLSYNEQFF
DNA: TGTGCCAGCAGTCGAGGACTATCCTACAATGAGCAGTTCTTC

size: few
D: TRBD1
V: TRBV6-5
J: TRBJ1-2
CDR3: CASSYGTGAVRYGYTF
DNA: TGTGCCAGCAGTTACGGGACAGGGGCGGTGCGCTATGGCTACACCTTC

size: NA
D: NA
V: TRBV10-2
J: TRBJ2-7
CDR3: CASSDSYEQYF
DNA: TGCGCCAGCAGTGATAGCTACGAGCAGTACTTC